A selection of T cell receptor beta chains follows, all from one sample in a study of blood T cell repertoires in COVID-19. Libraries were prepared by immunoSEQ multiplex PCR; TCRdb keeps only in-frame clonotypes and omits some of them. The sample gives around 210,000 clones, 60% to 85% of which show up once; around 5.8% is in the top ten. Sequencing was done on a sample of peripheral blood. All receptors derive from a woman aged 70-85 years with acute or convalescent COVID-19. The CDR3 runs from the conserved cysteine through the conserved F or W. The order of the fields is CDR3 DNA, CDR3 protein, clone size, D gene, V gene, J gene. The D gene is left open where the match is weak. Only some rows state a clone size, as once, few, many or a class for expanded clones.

TGTGCCAGCAGCTTATTTCTGGGGAGTTATAGCAATCAGCCCCAGCATTTT,CASSLFLGSYSNQPQHF,.,.,TRBV7-9,TRBJ1-5
TGCGCCAGCAGCTTGGGGGACAGGATAAATCAGCCCCAGCATTTT,CASSLGDRINQPQHF,.,TRBD1,TRBV5-1,TRBJ1-5
TGTGCCAGCAGCTTGGTGTCCGCCGGGGAGCTGTTTTTT,CASSLVSAGELFF,.,.,TRBV5-5,TRBJ2-2
TGTGCCAGCACCGCCCGGCTAGCGACCTACAATGAGCAGTTCTTC,CASTARLATYNEQFF,once,.,TRBV2,TRBJ2-1
TGTGCCAGCACCAAAGCGAGACCGGGACAGGGTAGAGGCAATCAGCCCCAGCATTTT,CASTKARPGQGRGNQPQHF,.,TRBD1,TRBV28,TRBJ1-5
TGCAGCGTTCTCCCGGACAGGGTCACAGATACGCAGTATTTT,CSVLPDRVTDTQYF,once,TRBD1,TRBV29-1,TRBJ2-3
TGCGCCAGCAGCCCGCTAGCGGGAGGAAGGAAGGAGCAGTTCTTC,CASSPLAGGRKEQFF,.,TRBD2,TRBV5-1,TRBJ2-1
TGTGCCAGCAGTATGATGGGGGCCGGGACAGGGGGCACTCAGCCCCAGCATTTT,CASSMMGAGTGGTQPQHF,.,TRBD1,TRBV2,TRBJ1-5
TGTGCCACCAGTGGAAAAGCGGGGGCCTCGCGGGAGCAGTACTTC,CATSGKAGASREQYF,.,TRBD2,TRBV24-1,TRBJ2-7
TGTGCCAGTAGTTATCCGGCAGGGGTCGTCACTGAAGCTTTCTTT,CASSYPAGVVTEAFF,.,.,TRBV19,TRBJ1-1
TGTGCCAGCAGCACCGGGACAGCGGAGACCCAGTACTTC,CASSTGTAETQYF,.,TRBD1,TRBV7-9,TRBJ2-5
TGTGCCAGCAGCTTTAACAGGGACTCACCCCTCCACTTT,CASSFNRDSPLHF,.,.,TRBV7-2,TRBJ1-6
TGTGCCAGCAGTTTAATTGGAGCCTCTGGAAACACCATATATTTT,CASSLIGASGNTIYF,.,.,TRBV6-2/TRBV6-3,TRBJ1-3
TGTGCCAGCAGTAGCGACAGGACCTATGGCTACACCTTC,CASSSDRTYGYTF,.,.,TRBV28,TRBJ1-2
TGCGCCAGCAGAGAGGCAGCGAACACCGGGGAGCTGTTTTTT,CASREAANTGELFF,once,.,TRBV5-1,TRBJ2-2
TGCGCCAGCAGCTTAGGGGGTTTAAGTACGCAGTATTTT,CASSLGGLSTQYF,few,.,TRBV5-1,TRBJ2-3
TGTGCCAGCAGTTTCTTTCCGGGACTGGGGCACAATGAGCAGTTCTTC,CASSFFPGLGHNEQFF,.,.,TRBV6-5,TRBJ2-1
TGTGCCAGCACCCGGGAGGGAGGAAGGGTCACTGAAGCTTTCTTT,CASTREGGRVTEAFF,.,.,TRBV4-2,TRBJ1-1
TGTGCCAGCAGTTACGGGGCGGGACAGGGCGGCTACGAGCAGTACTTC,CASSYGAGQGGYEQYF,.,TRBD1,TRBV6-5,TRBJ2-7
TGCGCCAGCCGAGCCGGAAGTGCGGCGCCTAACGAGCAGTACTTC,CASRAGSAAPNEQYF,.,.,TRBV10-2,TRBJ2-7
TGTGGAACCTCCCGGGGGTTTGGGGGAAACACCATATATTTT,CGTSRGFGGNTIYF,.,.,TRBV10-3,TRBJ1-3
TGCAGCGTTTCCCGTTCCGGTGAGCAGTTCTTC,CSVSRSGEQFF,.,.,TRBV29-1,TRBJ2-1
TGTGCCAGCAGGGCAGGGGCCGGCAATCAGCCCCAGCATTTT,CASRAGAGNQPQHF,.,.,TRBV2,TRBJ1-5
TGTGCCAGTAGTCCTGGACAGGGAGGGATGGTTTACGAGCAGTACTTC,CASSPGQGGMVYEQYF,once,.,TRBV19,TRBJ2-7
TGTGCCAGCGCCTCGAGGCGGGGACTAAACACTGAAGCTTTCTTT,CASASRRGLNTEAFF,.,.,TRBV25-1,TRBJ1-1
TGCGCCAGCAGCTTGGCAGGCACCGGAGGGTCTGGAAACACCATATATTTT,CASSLAGTGGSGNTIYF,.,.,TRBV5-1,TRBJ1-3
TGTGCCAGCAGCTTAAACATTAGCCCCGAGGTTCCCACAGATACGCAGTATTTT,CASSLNISPEVPTDTQYF,.,.,TRBV7-6,TRBJ2-3
TGTGCCATCAGACCGTCCGGAGATACGCAGTATTTT,CAIRPSGDTQYF,.,.,TRBV10-3,TRBJ2-3
TGCGCCAGCAGCTTGTTCGGACAGGGCCAGGTTGGGGCCAACGTCCTGACTTTC,CASSLFGQGQVGANVLTF,.,TRBD1,TRBV5-1,TRBJ2-6
TGTGCCACCAGCATACTGCGCGGGAGAGACAATGAGCAGTTCTTC,CATSILRGRDNEQFF,.,TRBD2,TRBV15,TRBJ2-1
TGTGCCAGCAGAGGGACACACTATAGCAATCAGCCCCAGCATTTT,CASRGTHYSNQPQHF,.,.,TRBV7-4,TRBJ1-5
TGTGCCAGCAGCTCCACTGGCACCGCCTCGGAGGACCAGCCCCAGCATTTT,CASSSTGTASEDQPQHF,.,.,TRBV7-9,TRBJ1-5
TGTGCCAGCAGTCCACTCAGACGACTAGCGGACAATGAGCAGTTCTTC,CASSPLRRLADNEQFF,.,TRBD2,TRBV27,TRBJ2-1
TGTGCCAGCAGCTTAGGGGGACAGGGTATCACTGAAGCTTTCTTT,CASSLGGQGITEAFF,.,TRBD1,TRBV7-9,TRBJ1-1
TGTGCCAGCAGTGCACAGGGCAGGAACACTGAAGCTTTCTTT,CASSAQGRNTEAFF,.,.,TRBV28,TRBJ1-1
TGTGCCAGCAGTTACAAAACAGGGGCCTACGAGCAGTACTTC,CASSYKTGAYEQYF,.,TRBD1,TRBV6-5,TRBJ2-7
TGTGCCAGCAGTGCCAGCGGGGCTCGCGGGTGGGAGACCCAGTACTTC,CASSASGARGWETQYF,.,TRBD2,TRBV2,TRBJ2-5
TGTGCCAGCTCACCACTGGTAGGGGGCGCCATGAACACTGAAGCTTTCTTT,CASSPLVGGAMNTEAFF,.,TRBD1,TRBV18,TRBJ1-1
TGTGCCATCAGTTTCGGACAGTTCGGTGAGCAGTTCTTC,CAISFGQFGEQFF,.,.,TRBV10-3,TRBJ2-1
TGTGCCAGCAGTTTATCAGGACAGGGGAGCTCCTACGAGCAGTACTTC,CASSLSGQGSSYEQYF,once,TRBD1,TRBV27,TRBJ2-7
TGCAGCGACTCGGGACTAGCGGGAGGAACAGATACGCAGTATTTT,CSDSGLAGGTDTQYF,.,TRBD2,TRBV29-1,TRBJ2-3
TGTGCCTGGAGTGTAGGGATCAGGGGGCCTCCGAACACTGAAGCTTTCTTT,CAWSVGIRGPPNTEAFF,.,TRBD1,TRBV30,TRBJ1-1
TGTGCCAGCAGCTTAGGTGTAGGGGTCAAGTACTTC,CASSLGVGVKYF,.,.,TRBV7-2,TRBJ2-7
TGTGCCAGTACCCGGACAGGGGGTGAAGAGACCCAGTACTTC,CASTRTGGEETQYF,.,TRBD1,TRBV19,TRBJ2-5
TGTGCCTGGACTCTCGGGACAGAGAATCAGCCCCAGCATTTT,CAWTLGTENQPQHF,.,TRBD1,TRBV30,TRBJ1-5
TGTGCCACCAGTGACCCGGGACAGGGATCCTACGAGCAGTACTTC,CATSDPGQGSYEQYF,.,TRBD1,TRBV24-1,TRBJ2-7
TGTGCCAGTAGTATAGGCGGCAGGGGCAACGAGCAGTACTTC,CASSIGGRGNEQYF,few,.,TRBV19,TRBJ2-7
TGTGCCAGCAGTCTCCGACAGGGGCGAGGCACTGAAGCTTTCTTT,CASSLRQGRGTEAFF,.,TRBD1,TRBV6-5,TRBJ1-1
TGTGCCAGCAGTTTCGGTGGCAGGGGGGAGTTTCGTCAGCCCCAGCATTTT,CASSFGGRGEFRQPQHF,.,TRBD1,TRBV27,TRBJ1-5
TGTGCCACCAGTGATTCTGGCAGGGGACGCACAGATACGCAGTATTTT,CATSDSGRGRTDTQYF,.,.,TRBV24-1,TRBJ2-3
TGTGCCATCAGGGTTGGGACAGGGGGCGACTATGGCTACACCTTC,CAIRVGTGGDYGYTF,few,TRBD1,TRBV10-3,TRBJ1-2
TGTGCCAGCAGTTACACCGGACAGGGGGCGAGTACAGATACGCAGTATTTT,CASSYTGQGASTDTQYF,.,TRBD1,TRBV6-2/TRBV6-3,TRBJ2-3
TGTGCCAGCAGGCTCGGGACAGGGCGGGAGACCCAGTACTTC,CASRLGTGRETQYF,.,TRBD1,TRBV6-5,TRBJ2-5
TGCAGTGCTAGTGGAGGGGGCTTGGATGAGCAGTTCTTC,CSASGGGLDEQFF,.,.,TRBV20-1,TRBJ2-1